The T cell receptor (beta chain) under discussion was sequenced for a study of blood T cell repertoires in COVID-19. In the source study's methods: How many nucleated cells were present was estimated from reference gene primer amplification. Produced via immunoSEQ multiplex PCR; TCRdb's table is partial and in-frame only. The DNA gave D and trimming, while V, J and clone size come from that table. In the table there are almost 500,000 clones, 80% to 90% of which are singletons. The TCR sequence derives from a woman aged 55-69 years who had recovered from COVID-19. Sequenced: PBMCs or T cells enriched from blood (not recorded which).

The CDR3 DNA is TGTGCCAGCAGCCAGGGGGTAAATTCACCCCTCCACTTT. It encodes CASSQGVNSPLHF. The chain is built from TRBV27 and TRBJ1-6; TRBD1 matches at 7 bases. Trimming took 6 bases from V and 7 from J; bases not matched to a gene: 3. The germline V gene encodes CDR1 MNHEY and CDR2 SMNVEV (reference sequence). The CDR3 covers 13 residues.